A selection of T cell receptor beta chains follows, all from one sample in a study of CD8 T cell repertoires and HIV-1 epitope variants. Profiling relied on immunoSEQ multiplex PCR, and the TCRdb table lists in-frame clones only, not all of them. The repertoire has several thousand clones, roughly 65% of them found once; the top ten carry approximately 45%. Their specific antigens are unknown. The material sequenced was cultured CD8+ T cells derived from PBMCs. All receptors derive from a male donor with HIV. Both conserved end residues are part of each CDR3. D genes are given only for firm matches. Clone size is not always given. Where it is, it says once, few, many or a class for expanded clones.

j_call v_call clone_size d_call cdr3_nt cdr3_aa
TRBJ2-7 TRBV5-4 . . TGTGCCAGCAGCTTTGGGGGTTTCGGGGAGCAGTACTTC CASSFGGFGEQYF
TRBJ2-1 TRBV7-9 few . TGTGCCAGCTTACAGGGAGGTGAGCAGTTCTTC CASLQGGEQFF
TRBJ2-5 TRBV19 . . TGTGCCAGTAGTCATCCACTAGGCGGGTTGGAGACCCAGTACTTC CASSHPLGGLETQYF
TRBJ2-5 TRBV14 few . TGTGCCAGCAGCCAAGTGCGGGGCCGGGGGACCCAGTACTTC CASSQVRGRGTQYF
TRBJ1-1 TRBV7-8 few . TGTGCCAGCAGTTCGACCTTGGGACAGAACACTGAAGCTTTCTTT CASSSTLGQNTEAFF
TRBJ1-2 TRBV6-5 few TRBD1 TGTGCCAGCAGTTACTCTGACAGGGGCTATGGCTACACCTTC CASSYSDRGYGYTF
TRBJ1-1 TRBV18 . . TGTGCCAGCTCACCACCGCGGGGGCTGGCTGAAGCTTTCTTT CASSPPRGLAEAFF
TRBJ2-1 TRBV19 . . TGTGCCACCGAAACTAGCACCTACAATGAGCAGTTCTTC CATETSTYNEQFF
TRBJ2-7 TRBV10-2 few . TGCGCCAGCAGGGGGGGATGGGGCAAGGGTACCTACGAGCAGTACTTC CASRGGWGKGTYEQYF
TRBJ2-7 TRBV5-1 . TRBD1 TGCGCCAGCACCTTAGGGGGACAGATGCCGTTCGAGCAGTACTTC CASTLGGQMPFEQYF
TRBJ2-1 TRBV6-6 . . TGTGCCAGCAGTTACGGGATCACCGGTGAGCAGTTCTTC CASSYGITGEQFF
TRBJ1-1 TRBV9 . TRBD1 TGTGCCAGCAGCGTAGAACAGGGGGACACTGAAGCTTTCTTT CASSVEQGDTEAFF
TRBJ1-3 TRBV4-1 . . TGCGCCAGCAGCCAAGTGGACATGGGGTTCTCTGGAAACACCATATATTTT CASSQVDMGFSGNTIYF
TRBJ2-3 TRBV29-1 . TRBD2 TGCAGCGTTGCGGGGGGAGTAGGCACAGATACGCAGTATTTT CSVAGGVGTDTQYF
TRBJ1-6 TRBV7-9 . TRBD1 TGTGCCAGCAGCTTAGGGGGACAGGGTTATCCACCCCTCCACTTT CASSLGGQGYPPLHF
TRBJ2-7 TRBV10-1 . TRBD1 TGCGCCAGCAGTTTGGGACAGGCGGGGGAGCAGTACTTC CASSLGQAGEQYF
TRBJ2-7 TRBV27 . . TGTGCCAGCTCAGATGTCTCGGCCTACGAGCAGTACTTC CASSDVSAYEQYF
TRBJ1-4 TRBV30 few . TGTGCCTGGAGTGTGGTACAGGGAGCCGAAAAACTGTTTTTT CAWSVVQGAEKLFF
TRBJ2-7 TRBV2 . . TGTGCCAGCAGTGAGGGAGGTCGACTTGCCTACGAGCAGTACTTC CASSEGGRLAYEQYF
TRBJ2-7 TRBV6-5 . . TGTGCCAGCAGTTGGGGGCCGAACTACGAGCAGTACTTC CASSWGPNYEQYF
TRBJ2-3 TRBV2 . . TGTGCCAGCTTCGACAGAAGCACAGATACGCAGTATTTT CASFDRSTDTQYF
TRBJ2-7 TRBV5-6 . TRBD1 TGTGCCAGCAGCCCCGGGACAGGTACCTACGAGCAGTACTTC CASSPGTGTYEQYF
TRBJ1-1 TRBV29-1 . TRBD1 TGCAGCGTTGCCGGACAGGGAAACACTGAAGCTTTCTTT CSVAGQGNTEAFF
TRBJ1-2 TRBV29-1 few . TGCAGCGTTGAGTATAAAGGAAATGGCTATGGCTACACCTTC CSVEYKGNGYGYTF
TRBJ1-5 TRBV4-2 few . TGTGCCAGCAGCCCATCACTCACTACGGTTCATAGCAATCAGCCCCAGCATTTT CASSPSLTTVHSNQPQHF
TRBJ2-7 TRBV5-8 . . TGTGCCAGCAGTTCACAGAGCCCCAGCTCCTACGAGCAGTACTTC CASSSQSPSSYEQYF
TRBJ1-1 TRBV9 . . TGTGCCAGCAGCCCATCGGACACTGAAGCTTTCTTT CASSPSDTEAFF
TRBJ2-7 TRBV28 . . TGTGCCAGCACCACCGTCCCAGGGTCCTACGAGCAGTACTTC CASTTVPGSYEQYF
TRBJ2-3 TRBV7-2 . . TGTGCCAGCAGCTTAGTTGGGGGTGGGACAGATACGCAGTATTTT CASSLVGGGTDTQYF
TRBJ1-2 TRBV5-6 . TRBD1 TGTGCCAGCAGTTTTGACAGGGTAGACGGCTACACCTTC CASSFDRVDGYTF
TRBJ1-4 TRBV9 . . TGTGCCAGCAGCCCGGGGGGAGCGGGGGATGAAAAACTGTTTTTT CASSPGGAGDEKLFF
TRBJ1-1 TRBV11-2 few . TGTGCCAGCAGCGGACCGGGATCATTAGAAGCTTTCTTT CASSGPGSLEAFF
TRBJ1-3 TRBV19 . . TGTGCCAGTAGTCCCGGAAACACCATATATTTT CASSPGNTIYF
TRBJ1-1 TRBV19 . . TGTGCCAGTAGCCAGGGGCCGAATGAAGCTTTCTTT CASSQGPNEAFF
TRBJ1-1 TRBV30 . . TGTGCCTGGGCCCCGGCGAACACTGAAGCTTTCTTT CAWAPANTEAFF
TRBJ2-2 TRBV11-2 . . TGTGCCAGCAGCCCGGGGTTCGCCGGGGAGCTGTTTTTT CASSPGFAGELFF
TRBJ1-1 TRBV19 . . TGTGCCAGCCGCCCCGAGGCCATGAACACTGAAGCTTTCTTT CASRPEAMNTEAFF
TRBJ1-1 TRBV5-8 . TRBD1 TGTGCCAGCAGCTCAGGGGGTATGAACACTGAAGCTTTCTTT CASSSGGMNTEAFF
TRBJ2-7 TRBV5-1 . TRBD1 TGCGCCAGCAGCTTAGGACAGGGGGGATCCTACGAGCAGTACTTC CASSLGQGGSYEQYF
TRBJ2-6 TRBV5-6 . TRBD1 TGTGCCAGCAGCTTCGTCAGGGGGAGCTCTGGGGCCAACGTCCTGACTTTC CASSFVRGSSGANVLTF
TRBJ2-7 TRBV28 . . TGTGCCAGCAGTTCCGAGGCGGCAGGAAAAACCTCCTACGAGCAGTACTTC CASSSEAAGKTSYEQYF
TRBJ1-2 TRBV4-3 . TRBD1 TGCGCCAGCAGCCACTCCGGGACAGGGAACTATGGCTACACCTTC CASSHSGTGNYGYTF
TRBJ2-1 TRBV6-1 few . TGTGCCAGCAGTGAAACAGGGTCCCACCATGAGCAGTTCTTC CASSETGSHHEQFF
TRBJ2-7 TRBV28 . . TGTGCCAGCAGTTTAATCGGGGGGCCCTACGAGCAGTACTTC CASSLIGGPYEQYF
TRBJ2-1 TRBV7-8 . TRBD2 TGTGCCAGCAGCTCTAGCTTCTGGACTAGCGTAAACAATGAGCAGTTCTTC CASSSSFWTSVNNEQFF
TRBJ2-7 TRBV19 few . TGTGCCAGTAGTACAGGACCCACCCGAACCTACGAGCAGTACTTC CASSTGPTRTYEQYF
TRBJ2-7 TRBV27 . . TGTGCCAGCAGTTTATCGGGGTCCTCCTACGAGCAGTACTTC CASSLSGSSYEQYF
TRBJ2-7 TRBV27 . . TGTGCCAGCAGTTTGGGGGTGCCCTACGAGCAGTACTTC CASSLGVPYEQYF
TRBJ1-2 TRBV19 . . TGTGCCAGTAGTATAGATCATCGGAGTGGCTACACCTTC CASSIDHRSGYTF
TRBJ2-7 TRBV5-4 . TRBD2 TGTGCCAGCAGCTTTGGGGCGGGAGAAGTTGGCGAGCAGTACTTC CASSFGAGEVGEQYF
TRBJ1-5 TRBV2 . TRBD1 TGTGCCAGCAGTGAGGGACAGGGAGGTCAGCCCCAGCATTTT CASSEGQGGQPQHF
TRBJ2-2 TRBV9 medium-sized . TGTGCCAGCAGCTCAGGGGGGGACACCGGGGAGCTGTTTTTT CASSSGGDTGELFF
TRBJ2-3 TRBV27 . TRBD2 TGTGCCAGCAGCCTCAGCGGGGGGGCAGATACGCAGTATTTT CASSLSGGADTQYF
TRBJ2-4 TRBV28 . TRBD1 TGTGCCAGCAGTTTGGGGACAGGACCCATAGCCAAAAACATTCAGTACTTC CASSLGTGPIAKNIQYF
TRBJ1-1 TRBV19 . . TGTGCCAGTAACCTAGGGGGGACTGAAGCTTTCTTT CASNLGGTEAFF